This is a list of T cell receptor beta chains from one sample in a study of T cells in Graves' hyperthyroidism and ophthalmopathy. TCRdb processed the multiplex PCR reads anew with MiXCR; each CDR3 protein has one entry. The table lists roughly 300,000 distinct CDR3 sequences, less than 30% of them singletons. Sequencing was carried out using blood. These receptors all come from a middle-aged man with Graves' hyperthyroidism that later progressed to Graves' ophthalmopathy. The CDR3 runs from the conserved cysteine through the conserved F or W. Fields, in order: V gene, D gene, clone size, J gene, CDR3 length, CDR3 DNA, CDR3 protein. D genes are given only for firm matches. Rows may omit the clone size; those that give it use once, few, many or a size class.

>TRBV20-1|TRBD1|many|TRBJ1-5|14
TGCAGTGCTAGTGTAGGACAGGGGGATCAGCCCCAGCATTTT
CSASVGQGDQPQHF
>TRBV12-3/TRBV12-4|.|few|TRBJ2-5|17
TGTGCCAGCAGTTTAGCGCTGGTGGTGGCGGCTCAAGAGACCCAGTACTTC
CASSLALVVAAQETQYF
>TRBV10-3|.|few|TRBJ1-5|17
TGTGCCATCAGTGAGTCGATTGGAAAGGGGGATATTCAGCCCCAGCATTTT
CAISESIGKGDIQPQHF
>TRBV7-3|.|many|TRBJ1-1|14
TGTGCCAGCAGCTTCGCCGGGTCGAACACTGAAGCTTTCTTT
CASSFAGSNTEAFF
>TRBV15|.|many|TRBJ2-5|15
TGTGCCACCAGCAGAGATAGAAATCAACAAGAGACCCAGTACTTC
CATSRDRNQQETQYF
>TRBV29-1|.|many|TRBJ1-2|13
TGCAGCGTTGGAGAGGAGGGGACCTATGGCTACACCTTC
CSVGEEGTYGYTF
>TRBV7-8|.|.|TRBJ2-4|17
TGTGCCAGCAGCCCCGCCCAGTCCACGGGGGCCAAAAACATTCAGTACTTC
CASSPAQSTGAKNIQYF
>TRBV10-3|.|once|TRBJ2-2|15
TGTGCCACCCGGTTCGGGGCCCCCCAGACCGGGGAGCTGTTTTTT
CATRFGAPQTGELFF
>TRBV6-2/TRBV6-3|.|few|TRBJ2-4|18
TGTGCCAGCAGTTACCGATACATCTCGGAGGGTGCCAAAAACATTCAGTACTTC
CASSYRYISEGAKNIQYF
>TRBV20-1|.|many|TRBJ1-5|13
TGCAGTGCTCAAGGGACTAGCAATCAGCCCCAGCATTTT
CSAQGTSNQPQHF
>TRBV10-3|.|.|TRBJ2-7|13
TGTGCCATCAGTGTACAGAACTTCTACGAGCAGTACTTC
CAISVQNFYEQYF
>TRBV6-5|TRBD1|many|TRBJ2-7|16
TGTGCCAGCAGTTACAAGCGAAGGGGGCATTCGGGGGAGCAGTACTTC
CASSYKRRGHSGEQYF
>TRBV18|.|.|TRBJ2-7|12
TGTGCCAGCTCACCTGGTCCGTCCGAGCAGTACTTC
CASSPGPSEQYF
>TRBV6-2/TRBV6-3|.|many|TRBJ2-2|13
TGTGCCAGCAGCATTGACGGCCCCGGGGAGCTGTTTTTT
CASSIDGPGELFF
>TRBV19|.|many|TRBJ2-5|16
TGTGCCAGTAGAACCACCGGGACTTCTCATGGCGAGACCCAGTACTTC
CASRTTGTSHGETQYF
>TRBV10-3|TRBD2|many|TRBJ2-7|15
TGTGCCATCAGTGAGTTCGGCGGGAGCTCCTACGAGCAGTACTTC
CAISEFGGSSYEQYF
>TRBV11-2|.|many|TRBJ2-2|13
TGTGCCAGCAGCGGGAGAGGCACCGGGGAGCTGTTTTTT
CASSGRGTGELFF
>TRBV7-8|.|.|TRBJ2-5|16
TGTGCCAGCAGCTTTGGGGCCCGTCTTTACCAAGAGACCCAGTACTTC
CASSFGARLYQETQYF
>TRBV20-1|.|.|TRBJ1-1|14
TGCAGTGCTAGAGATCTCCGGGAGAACACTGAAGCTTTCTTT
CSARDLRENTEAFF
>TRBV6-2/TRBV6-3|TRBD1|many|TRBJ2-7|16
TGTGCCAGCAGCGTTAACCCGGGACAGGGGGCCAAACGGGGCCAGTTC
CASSVNPGQGAKRGQF
>TRBV6-2/TRBV6-3|.|.|TRBJ2-7|12
TGTGCCAGCGGCGACTCGGTCTACGAGCAGTACTTC
CASGDSVYEQYF
>TRBV15|TRBD2|many|TRBJ2-2|18
TGTGCCACCAGCAGAGGGGGAGGAGCGGGAGGGCCTACCGGGGAGCTGTTTTTT
CATSRGGGAGGPTGELFF
>TRBV18|.|.|TRBJ2-7|12
TGTGCCAGCTCACTGAATAGGTACGAGCAGTACTTC
CASSLNRYEQYF
>TRBV20-1|.|many|TRBJ2-6|15
TGCAGTGCTAGAGTTACGGGCTCTGGGGCCAACGTCCTGACTTTC
CSARVTGSGANVLTF
>TRBV5-4|.|.|TRBJ2-7|13
TGTGCCAGCAGCGGAGGGGCGGACTACGAGCAGTACTTC
CASSGGADYEQYF
>TRBV5-6|TRBD2|many|TRBJ2-7|16
TGTGCCAGCAGCCCCCCTCTTGCGGGAGGGTCCTACGAGCAGTACTTC
CASSPPLAGGSYEQYF
>TRBV20-1|.|.|TRBJ2-5|13
TGCAGTGCCCAACTTCCGGGAGCTGAGACCCAGTACTTC
CSAQLPGAETQYF
>TRBV12-3/TRBV12-4|.|few|TRBJ2-5|14
TGTGCCAGCAGCCCTCAGGTGGCCAAAGAGACCCAGTACTTC
CASSPQVAKETQYF
>TRBV5-1|.|few|TRBJ1-1|14
TGCGCCAGCAGCCCGGAGGACAGGAACACTGAAGCTTTCTTT
CASSPEDRNTEAFF
>TRBV11-1|TRBD2|many|TRBJ2-7|17
TGTGCCAGCAGCCCACCTCGACTAGCGGGAGGGACGGCCGAGCAGTACTTC
CASSPPRLAGGTAEQYF
>TRBV12-3/TRBV12-4|.|few|TRBJ1-2|14
TGTGCCAGCACTGTTCAGCGTGGAGGCTATGGCTACACCTTC
CASTVQRGGYGYTF
>TRBV20-1|TRBD1|.|TRBJ1-1|13
TGCAGTGCCTCACAGGGGCGGAACACTGAAGCTTTCTTT
CSASQGRNTEAFF
>TRBV27|.|.|TRBJ2-5|16
TGTGCCAGCAGCCGATCGGGGATGGGGGCGCAAGAGACCCAGTACTTC
CASSRSGMGAQETQYF
>TRBV19|.|.|TRBJ2-5|16
TGTGCCAGTAGTACCCCGTGGGGGGACAATGAAGAGACCCAGTACTTC
CASSTPWGDNEETQYF
>TRBV19|.|many|TRBJ2-4|12
TGTGCCAGTAGGGGTTACAAAAACATTCAGTACTTC
CASRGYKNIQYF
>TRBV12-3/TRBV12-4|.|many|TRBJ1-2|13
TGTGCCAGCAGTTTGCTGGGGAACTATGGCTACACCTTC
CASSLLGNYGYTF
>TRBV28|.|.|TRBJ1-3|14
TGTGCCAGCATTGACAGCACCTCTGGAAACACCATATATTTT
CASIDSTSGNTIYF
>TRBV7-9|TRBD1|many|TRBJ2-7|15
TGTGCCAGCAGCGCCCGGGGACAGGGACCCTACGAGCAGTACTTC
CASSARGQGPYEQYF
>TRBV11-2|.|many|TRBJ1-1|12
TGTGCCAGCAGCTTAGACCAGGCTGGGGCTTTCTTT
CASSLDQAGAFF
>TRBV9|.|few|TRBJ2-5|13
TGTGCCAGCAGCGTGAGAGGACAAGAGACCCAGTACTTC
CASSVRGQETQYF
>TRBV20-1|.|many|TRBJ1-1|15
TGCAGTGCTAGAGGGGGGGTGACCATGAACACTGAAGCTTTCTTT
CSARGGVTMNTEAFF
>TRBV6-1|TRBD1|many|TRBJ2-7|15
TGTGCCAGCGGACAGGGTCAGGGAGAAACTTACGAGCAGTACTTC
CASGQGQGETYEQYF
>TRBV29-1|.|many|TRBJ1-5|17
TGCAGCGTTGATCGCTGGGGCCAGGGTTATGGCAATCAGCCCCAGCATTTT
CSVDRWGQGYGNQPQHF
>TRBV6-1|.|many|TRBJ1-1|14
TGTGCCAGCAGTGAACCCCAGAGGCGAACTGAAGCTTTCTTT
CASSEPQRRTEAFF
>TRBV7-6|.|many|TRBJ2-7|13
TGTGCCAGCAGCCGTGGACAGTTCAACGAGCAGTACTTC
CASSRGQFNEQYF